A selection of T cell receptor beta chains follows, all from one sample in a study of T cells in Graves' hyperthyroidism and ophthalmopathy. In TCRdb, the multiplex PCR reads were re-called with MiXCR into one record per CDR3 protein. The sample contains approximately 520,000 distinct CDR3 sequences, around 24% of which appear only once. The sample was blood. The receptors come from a woman aged 25 to 39 with Graves' ophthalmopathy. The CDR3 runs from the conserved cysteine through the conserved F or W. D genes are given only for firm matches. Clone size appears in some rows only: once, few, many, or a class for an expanded clone.

CDR3 protein: CASTPGLLNTEAFF; CDR3 DNA: TGTGCCAGCACCCCGGGACTGCTGAACACTGAAGCTTTCTTT; V gene: TRBV6-5; clone size: many; D gene: .; J gene: TRBJ1-1
CDR3 protein: CSVEASGANVLTF; CDR3 DNA: TGCAGCGTTGAGGCCTCTGGGGCCAACGTCCTGACTTTC; V gene: TRBV29-1; clone size: many; D gene: .; J gene: TRBJ2-6
CDR3 protein: CASSFGQYGYGYTF; CDR3 DNA: TGTGCCAGCAGCTTCGGACAGTATGGCTATGGCTACACCTTC; V gene: TRBV2; clone size: .; D gene: .; J gene: TRBJ1-2
CDR3 protein: CASSSVYRGLYYGYTF; CDR3 DNA: TGTGCCAGCAGCTCCGTGTACAGGGGGCTGTACTATGGCTACACCTTC; V gene: TRBV5-5; clone size: many; D gene: TRBD1; J gene: TRBJ1-2
CDR3 protein: CASSRTSRETQYF; CDR3 DNA: TGTGCCAGCAGTCGGACTAGCCGGGAGACCCAGTACTTC; V gene: TRBV6-2/TRBV6-3; clone size: few; D gene: TRBD2; J gene: TRBJ2-5
CDR3 protein: CASSGQGAGTGELFF; CDR3 DNA: TGTGCCAGCAGTGGACAGGGGGCTGGAACCGGGGAGCTGTTTTTT; V gene: TRBV6-1; clone size: once; D gene: TRBD1; J gene: TRBJ2-2
CDR3 protein: CASTATGGYGAGELFF; CDR3 DNA: TGCGCCAGCACAGCGACAGGAGGGTATGGAGCCGGGGAGCTGTTTTTT; V gene: TRBV5-1; clone size: many; D gene: .; J gene: TRBJ2-2
CDR3 protein: CASSSRTGYTF; CDR3 DNA: TGTGCCAGCAGTTCCCGGACCGGCTACACCTTC; V gene: TRBV12-3/TRBV12-4; clone size: .; D gene: .; J gene: TRBJ1-2
CDR3 protein: CATSVKAGGREQYF; CDR3 DNA: TGTGCCACCAGTGTCAAAGCGGGGGGGCGGGAGCAGTACTTC; V gene: TRBV24-1; clone size: .; D gene: TRBD2; J gene: TRBJ2-7
CDR3 protein: CASSQSGNSNQPQHF; CDR3 DNA: TGCGCCAGCAGCCAATCGGGAAATAGCAATCAGCCCCAGCATTTT; V gene: TRBV4-1; clone size: .; D gene: .; J gene: TRBJ1-5
CDR3 protein: CARDSYGYTF; CDR3 DNA: TGTGCCAGAGACAGCTATGGCTACACCTTC; V gene: TRBV2; clone size: .; D gene: .; J gene: TRBJ1-2
CDR3 protein: CSVEEGALQGAQQETQYF; CDR3 DNA: TGCAGCGTTGAAGAAGGGGCGTTACAGGGGGCGCAACAAGAGACCCAGTACTTC; V gene: TRBV29-1; clone size: many; D gene: TRBD1; J gene: TRBJ2-5
CDR3 protein: CASSYGGTGANVLTF; CDR3 DNA: TGTGCCAGCAGTTACGGAGGGACTGGGGCCAACGTCCTGACTTTC; V gene: TRBV6-2/TRBV6-3; clone size: many; D gene: .; J gene: TRBJ2-6
CDR3 protein: CASSPVILEGGRGEQYF; CDR3 DNA: TGTGCCAGCAGCCCTGTGATTCTTGAGGGGGGAAGGGGTGAGCAGTACTTC; V gene: TRBV4-2; clone size: many; D gene: .; J gene: TRBJ2-7
CDR3 protein: CASSEDRPTEAFF; CDR3 DNA: TGTGCCAGTAGTGAAGACCGGCCTACTGAAGCTTTCTTT; V gene: TRBV19; clone size: .; D gene: .; J gene: TRBJ1-1
CDR3 protein: CASRDRALTYEQYF; CDR3 DNA: TGTGCCAGCAGAGACAGGGCCCTGACCTACGAGCAGTACTTC; V gene: TRBV28; clone size: .; D gene: TRBD1; J gene: TRBJ2-7
CDR3 protein: CASSAGRGNTIYF; CDR3 DNA: TGTGCCAGCAGTGCTGGCAGGGGGAACACCATATATTTT; V gene: TRBV2; clone size: few; D gene: TRBD1; J gene: TRBJ1-3
CDR3 protein: CSARVGTSGSYEQYF; CDR3 DNA: TGCAGTGCTAGAGTTGGGACTAGCGGGAGCTACGAGCAGTACTTC; V gene: TRBV20-1; clone size: many; D gene: TRBD2; J gene: TRBJ2-7
CDR3 protein: CASSASALWETQYF; CDR3 DNA: TGTGCCAGTAGTGCTTCAGCGCTTTGGGAGACCCAGTACTTC; V gene: TRBV19; clone size: .; D gene: .; J gene: TRBJ2-5
CDR3 protein: CASSIRGGPYGYTF; CDR3 DNA: TGTGCCAGCAGTATTAGGGGGGGCCCTTATGGCTACACCTTC; V gene: TRBV28; clone size: few; D gene: .; J gene: TRBJ1-2
CDR3 protein: CAISGRGSTGELFF; CDR3 DNA: TGTGCCATCAGCGGCAGAGGGTCCACCGGGGAGCTGTTTTTT; V gene: TRBV10-3; clone size: many; D gene: .; J gene: TRBJ2-2
CDR3 protein: CASSQDPRDREAFF; CDR3 DNA: TGTGCCAGCAGCCAAGACCCCCGGGACAGAGAAGCTTTCTTT; V gene: TRBV3-1; clone size: many; D gene: TRBD1; J gene: TRBJ1-1
CDR3 protein: CSARAPIGQGRSYEQYF; CDR3 DNA: TGCAGTGCTAGAGCCCCGATCGGACAGGGGCGCTCCTACGAGCAGTACTTC; V gene: TRBV20-1; clone size: many; D gene: TRBD1; J gene: TRBJ2-7
CDR3 protein: CASSLEGGPYEQYF; CDR3 DNA: TGTGCCAGCAGCTTGGAAGGGGGCCCCTACGAGCAGTACTTC; V gene: TRBV12-3/TRBV12-4; clone size: many; D gene: TRBD1; J gene: TRBJ2-7
CDR3 protein: CASSLVSYGYTF; CDR3 DNA: TGTGCCAGCAGCTTAGTTTCCTATGGCTACACCTTC; V gene: TRBV11-2; clone size: many; D gene: .; J gene: TRBJ1-2
CDR3 protein: CASSSTNRVETQYF; CDR3 DNA: TGTGCCAGCAGTTCGACAAACCGAGTGGAGACCCAGTACTTC; V gene: TRBV28; clone size: many; D gene: .; J gene: TRBJ2-5
CDR3 protein: CASTTVGAGEAFF; CDR3 DNA: TGTGCCAGCACCACCGTGGGGGCGGGTGAAGCTTTCTTT; V gene: TRBV6-5; clone size: many; D gene: .; J gene: TRBJ1-1
CDR3 protein: CASSLVSEGTQYF; CDR3 DNA: TGTGCCAGCAGCTTAGTGTCAGAAGGGACCCAGTACTTC; V gene: TRBV7-6; clone size: .; D gene: .; J gene: TRBJ2-5
CDR3 protein: CASSLAVENQPQHF; CDR3 DNA: TGTGCCAGCAGCCTGGCCGTCGAGAATCAGCCCCAGCATTTT; V gene: TRBV12-3/TRBV12-4; clone size: many; D gene: .; J gene: TRBJ1-5
CDR3 protein: CSARSRDRAYSGGNQPQHF; CDR3 DNA: TGCAGTGCTAGATCCAGAGACAGGGCGTATTCAGGGGGAAATCAGCCCCAGCATTTT; V gene: TRBV20-1; clone size: few; D gene: TRBD1; J gene: TRBJ1-5
CDR3 protein: CASSLSQGDTEAFF; CDR3 DNA: TGTGCCAGCAGTTTAAGCCAGGGAGACACTGAAGCTTTCTTT; V gene: TRBV12-3/TRBV12-4; clone size: many; D gene: .; J gene: TRBJ1-1
CDR3 protein: CASSRGQGWTEAFF; CDR3 DNA: TGCGCCAGCAGCAGAGGACAGGGTTGGACTGAAGCTTTCTTT; V gene: TRBV5-1; clone size: .; D gene: TRBD1; J gene: TRBJ1-1
CDR3 protein: CASSGVMEEDYGYTF; CDR3 DNA: TGTGCCAGCAGCGGAGTCATGGAGGAGGACTATGGCTACACCTTC; V gene: TRBV28; clone size: .; D gene: .; J gene: TRBJ1-2
CDR3 protein: CASSSIGGDQPQHF; CDR3 DNA: TGTGCCAGCAGTTCAATCGGCGGAGATCAGCCCCAGCATTTT; V gene: TRBV7-9; clone size: many; D gene: .; J gene: TRBJ1-5
CDR3 protein: CASSATGVGTEAFF; CDR3 DNA: TGTGCCAGCAGTGCCACAGGGGTGGGGACTGAAGCTTTCTTT; V gene: TRBV6-1; clone size: many; D gene: TRBD1; J gene: TRBJ1-1
CDR3 protein: CASGLAQTGGKNTEAFF; CDR3 DNA: TGTGCTAGTGGTTTGGCCCAGACAGGGGGTAAGAACACTGAAGCTTTCTTT; V gene: TRBV12-5; clone size: many; D gene: TRBD1; J gene: TRBJ1-1
CDR3 protein: CARDRARPHYGYTF; CDR3 DNA: TGTGCCCGTGACAGGGCCCGCCCGCACTATGGCTACACCTTC; V gene: TRBV2; clone size: .; D gene: TRBD1; J gene: TRBJ1-2
CDR3 protein: CSAWDPRQETQYF; CDR3 DNA: TGCAGTGCCTGGGACCCGAGGCAAGAGACCCAGTACTTC; V gene: TRBV20-1; clone size: many; D gene: .; J gene: TRBJ2-5
CDR3 protein: CATNRGQGNQPQHF; CDR3 DNA: TGTGCCACTAACCGCGGACAGGGGAATCAGCCCCAGCATTTT; V gene: TRBV28; clone size: many; D gene: TRBD1; J gene: TRBJ1-5
CDR3 protein: CASNAGGAGDYGYTF; CDR3 DNA: TGTGCCAGCAATGCAGGGGGCGCGGGGGACTATGGCTACACCTTC; V gene: TRBV2; clone size: .; D gene: TRBD1; J gene: TRBJ1-2